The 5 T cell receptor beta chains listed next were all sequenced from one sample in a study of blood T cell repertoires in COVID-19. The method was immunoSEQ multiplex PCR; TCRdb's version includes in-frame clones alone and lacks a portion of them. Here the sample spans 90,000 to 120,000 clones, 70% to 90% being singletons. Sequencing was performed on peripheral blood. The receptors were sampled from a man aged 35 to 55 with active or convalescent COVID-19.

This CDR3 is CASSQAGLGGYTF. In nucleotides, the CDR3 is TGTGCCAGCAGCCAAGCAGGTTTAGGTGGCTACACCTTC. The gene calls are TRBV3-1 (or the pseudogene TRBV3-2) and TRBJ1-2; D gene ambiguous. The V end was cut by 1 base, the J end by 7 bases, with 10 bases between. Germline CDR1 and CDR2: LGHDT and YNNKEL (reference sequence). There are 13 residues in the CDR3.

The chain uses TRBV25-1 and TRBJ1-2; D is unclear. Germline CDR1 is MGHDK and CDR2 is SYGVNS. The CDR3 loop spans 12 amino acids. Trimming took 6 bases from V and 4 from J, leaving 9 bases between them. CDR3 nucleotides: TGTGCCAGCAGGGCCCCCCCCTATGGCTACACCTTC. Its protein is CASRAPPYGYTF.

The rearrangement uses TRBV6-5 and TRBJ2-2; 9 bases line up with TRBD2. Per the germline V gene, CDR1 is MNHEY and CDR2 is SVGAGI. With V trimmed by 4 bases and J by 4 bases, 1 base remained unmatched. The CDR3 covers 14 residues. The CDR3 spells CASSSGLATGELFF. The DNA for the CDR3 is TGTGCCAGCAGTTCGGGACTAGCCACCGGGGAGCTGTTTTTT.

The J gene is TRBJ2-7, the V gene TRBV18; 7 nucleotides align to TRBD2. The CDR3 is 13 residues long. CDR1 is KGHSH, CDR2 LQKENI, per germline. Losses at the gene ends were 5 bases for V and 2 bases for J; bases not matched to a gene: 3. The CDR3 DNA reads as TGTGCCAGCTCATCAGGACTAGCCTACGAGCAGTACTTC. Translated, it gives CASSSGLAYEQYF.

As DNA, the CDR3 is TGTGCCAGCAGCTACGGGACTAGCGGGAGGGGGGAGACCCAGTACTTC. Protein sequence: CASSYGTSGRGETQYF. This chain uses TRBV11-2 with TRBJ2-5; 16 nucleotides agree with TRBD2. Looked up from germline, CDR1 is SGHAT and CDR2 is FQNNGV. The CDR3 covers 16 residues. Trimming took 4 bases from V and 5 from J; bases not matched to a gene: 4.